The 7 T cell receptor beta chains below come from one sample, sequenced in a study of blood T cell repertoires in COVID-19. Produced via immunoSEQ multiplex PCR; TCRdb's table is partial and in-frame only. The sample consists of 200,000 to 250,000 clones, 84% of them appearing once. The sample consisted of peripheral blood. The receptors stem from a man under 40 with active or convalescent COVID-19.

The chain links TRBV7-9 to TRBJ1-1; D ambiguous. CDR3 size: 13 residues. Germline CDR1 SEHNR, CDR2 FQNEAQ (reference sequence). V was cut by 3 bases and J by 3 bases, with 8 bases left in between. This chain's CDR3 is CASSFWEDTEAFF. The CDR3 DNA sequence: TGTGCCAGCAGCTTCTGGGAGGACACTGAAGCTTTCTTT.

The chain couples TRBV5-5 to TRBJ1-2; D possibly corresponds to TRBD1 (5 bases). The CDR3 is 13 residues long. Germline lookup yields CDR1 SGHKS and CDR2 YYEKEE (reference sequence). V was clipped by 0 bases and J by 5 bases, with 8 bases between them. The CDR3 is CASSLDGAYGYTF. The CDR3 DNA reads TGTGCCAGCAGCTTGGATGGGGCGTATGGCTACACCTTC.

The chain combines TRBV4-3 with TRBJ1-1; D call uncertain. Germline CDR1 reads LGHNA; CDR2 reads YSLEER. With 4 bases removed from V and 6 bases from J, the gap between germline ends came to 15 bases. The CDR3 runs to 14 residues. Written as DNA, the CDR3 is TGCGCCAGCAGCCGACACAGCTTTAATTCTGAAGCTTTCTTT. It specifies CASSRHSFNSEAFF.

V and J are TRBV5-1 and TRBJ1-2; 9 nucleotides match TRBD1. CDR1 is SGHRS, CDR2 YFSETQ, per germline. J was trimmed by 2 bases and V by 0 bases; bases with no gene match: 5. The CDR3 totals 16 residues. CDR3 sequence (DNA): TGCGCCAGCAGCTTGGCCCGGGACAGGGAGAACTATGGCTACACCTTC. Its translation: CASSLARDRENYGYTF.

This chain connects TRBV27 to TRBJ2-7; D may be TRBD1 (6 bases). There are 15 residues in the CDR3. Trimming removed 1 base from V and 0 bases from J, with 10 bases in between. The germline V gene has CDR1 MNHEY and CDR2 SMNVEV (reference sequence). In DNA, the CDR3 is TGTGCCAGCAGTTTATATCAGGGGCCCTCCTACGAGCAGTACTTC. The encoded protein is CASSLYQGPSYEQYF.

This clone appeared a single time. This chain joins TRBV4-1 and TRBJ2-1; the match to TRBD2 covers 8 bases. The germline CDR1 and CDR2 sequences are MGHRA and YSYEKL. CDR3 size: 12 residues. V was clipped by 4 bases and J by 9 bases; unmatched bases: 2. The CDR3: CASSLGRGEQFF. CDR3 nucleotides: TGCGCCAGCAGCCTCGGGAGGGGTGAGCAGTTCTTC.

The V and J genes are TRBV4-1 and TRBJ1-5; 8 nucleotides agree with TRBD1. The CDR3 extends over 18 amino acids. Germline V gene lookup returns CDR1 MGHRA and CDR2 YSYEKL. J gave up 2 bases and V 0 bases, and 9 bases lay outside the gene matches. In nucleotides, the CDR3 is TGCGCCAGCAGCCAAGAGGGGCAGGGGGCCATGGGCAATCAGCCCCAGCATTTT. This encodes CASSQEGQGAMGNQPQHF.